This TCR beta chain was found in a study of blood T cell repertoires in COVID-19. Participant-given clinical history determined each cohort assignment. Libraries were prepared by immunoSEQ multiplex PCR; TCRdb keeps only in-frame clonotypes and omits some of them. The sample carries roughly 200,000 clones, about 90% recorded once. Per the germline V gene, CDR1 is MRHNA and CDR2 is SNTAGT. J gave up 10 bases and V 5 bases, and 16 bases lay outside the gene matches. The CDR3 extends over 16 amino acids. The J gene is TRBJ2-1, the V gene TRBV6-4; TRBD2 aligns across 8 bases. Sequencing was performed on PBMCs or T cells enriched from blood (not recorded which). This TCR derives from a woman between 45 and 60 years old in a cohort exposed to, infected with or recovered from COVID-19 (not recorded which). The DNA for the CDR3 is TGTGCCAGCAGTAACACAGTAGCGGGGATTTCGGGGGAGCAGTTCTTC. This codes for CASSNTVAGISGEQFF.